This is a list of T cell receptor beta chains from one sample in a study of TIL therapy for anti-PD-1-resistant metastatic lung cancer. Generated by immunoSEQ multiplex PCR, the TCRdb table keeps only in-frame clones and is missing some. This sample has 16,000 or so clones; over 70% occur once, and the top ten carry around 39%. Sequenced material: blood, taken at baseline. The receptors shown here come from a person between 25 and 79 years old with non-small cell lung cancer. CDR3s include the opening cysteine and the closing phenylalanine or tryptophan. The D gene is left open where the match is weak. Size is stated for part of the rows, as once, few or many counts, or as a class when the clone is expanded.

D gene: TRBD1; V gene: TRBV30; J gene: TRBJ1-5; clone size: -; CDR3 protein: CAWGLGVQGAQHF; CDR3 DNA: TGTGCCTGGGGTCTGGGGGTTCAGGGGGCCCAGCATTTT
D gene: TRBD1; V gene: TRBV5-1; J gene: TRBJ2-5; clone size: -; CDR3 protein: CASSWRDRGETQYF; CDR3 DNA: TGCGCCAGCAGCTGGAGAGACAGGGGAGAGACCCAGTACTTC
D gene: -; V gene: TRBV19; J gene: TRBJ1-4; clone size: few; CDR3 protein: CAGYRSATNEKLFF; CDR3 DNA: TGTGCCGGCTACCGCAGCGCAACTAATGAAAAACTGTTTTTT
D gene: -; V gene: TRBV18; J gene: TRBJ1-1; clone size: once; CDR3 protein: CASSPSASLNTEAFF; CDR3 DNA: TGTGCCAGCTCCCCGTCGGCCAGCTTGAACACTGAAGCTTTCTTT
D gene: TRBD1; V gene: TRBV5-1; J gene: TRBJ1-1; clone size: -; CDR3 protein: CASSLIPDRGTEAFF; CDR3 DNA: TGCGCCAGCAGCCTCATCCCGGACAGGGGCACTGAAGCTTTCTTT
D gene: -; V gene: TRBV11-2; J gene: TRBJ2-7; clone size: once; CDR3 protein: CASSFVRGTAYEQYF; CDR3 DNA: TGTGCCAGCAGCTTTGTACGAGGGACGGCCTACGAGCAGTACTTC
D gene: TRBD2; V gene: TRBV19; J gene: TRBJ2-5; clone size: -; CDR3 protein: CASSIDQAGVGETQYF; CDR3 DNA: TGTGCCAGTAGTATAGACCAAGCGGGGGTTGGTGAGACCCAGTACTTC
D gene: TRBD2; V gene: TRBV7-6; J gene: TRBJ2-3; clone size: -; CDR3 protein: CASSLAREGQSTDTQYF; CDR3 DNA: TGTGCCAGCAGCTTAGCGCGGGAGGGACAAAGCACAGATACGCAGTATTTT
D gene: -; V gene: TRBV7-9; J gene: TRBJ1-5; clone size: once; CDR3 protein: CASSFGGRGQPQHF; CDR3 DNA: TGTGCCAGCAGCTTCGGGGGACGAGGTCAGCCCCAGCATTTT
D gene: TRBD1; V gene: TRBV29-1; J gene: TRBJ2-7; clone size: -; CDR3 protein: CSVGTGGNEQYF; CDR3 DNA: TGCAGCGTTGGGACAGGGGGCAACGAGCAGTACTTC
D gene: -; V gene: TRBV6-4; J gene: TRBJ2-1; clone size: -; CDR3 protein: CASSREDSSYNEQFF; CDR3 DNA: TGTGCCAGCAGTCGAGAGGATTCCTCCTACAATGAGCAGTTCTTC
D gene: TRBD2; V gene: TRBV6-6; J gene: TRBJ2-3; clone size: once; CDR3 protein: CASSYGLAEADTQYF; CDR3 DNA: TGTGCCAGCAGTTATGGACTAGCGGAAGCAGATACGCAGTATTTT
D gene: TRBD1; V gene: TRBV11-2; J gene: TRBJ1-4; clone size: -; CDR3 protein: CASSLDGVGGRSEKLFF; CDR3 DNA: TGTGCCAGCAGCTTAGATGGCGTAGGGGGCAGGAGTGAAAAACTGTTTTTT
D gene: -; V gene: TRBV6-1; J gene: TRBJ2-5; clone size: -; CDR3 protein: CACGRSQETQYF; CDR3 DNA: TGTGCCTGCGGACGGAGCCAAGAGACCCAGTACTTC
D gene: -; V gene: TRBV30; J gene: TRBJ1-1; clone size: -; CDR3 protein: CAWGGYNTEAFF; CDR3 DNA: TGTGCCTGGGGTGGTTATAACACTGAAGCTTTCTTT
D gene: -; V gene: TRBV10-3; J gene: TRBJ2-7; clone size: -; CDR3 protein: CAISESIRQGYEQYF; CDR3 DNA: TGTGCCATCAGTGAGTCGATTCGGCAGGGGTACGAGCAGTACTTC
D gene: -; V gene: TRBV21-1; J gene: TRBJ2-3; clone size: -; CDR3 protein: CASSPRAGGGDTQYF; CDR3 DNA: TGTGCCAGCAGCCCTAGGGCAGGGGGAGGAGATACGCAGTATTTT
D gene: -; V gene: TRBV19; J gene: TRBJ1-1; clone size: -; CDR3 protein: CASSIEGLGTEAFF; CDR3 DNA: TGTGCCAGTAGTATAGAGGGGCTTGGCACTGAAGCTTTCTTT
D gene: -; V gene: TRBV19; J gene: TRBJ2-6; clone size: -; CDR3 protein: CASSVGAGETSGANVLTF; CDR3 DNA: TGTGCCAGTAGTGTCGGTGCCGGGGAGACCTCTGGGGCCAACGTCCTGACTTTC
D gene: TRBD2; V gene: TRBV6-4; J gene: TRBJ2-3; clone size: -; CDR3 protein: CASSEGLATDTQYF; CDR3 DNA: TGTGCCAGCAGCGAGGGACTAGCCACAGATACGCAGTATTTT
D gene: TRBD1; V gene: TRBV2; J gene: TRBJ2-5; clone size: few; CDR3 protein: CASSAGQAVGETQYF; CDR3 DNA: TGTGCCAGCAGTGCTGGACAGGCTGTGGGAGAGACCCAGTACTTC
D gene: -; V gene: TRBV28; J gene: TRBJ2-7; clone size: -; CDR3 protein: CASIPRIGYEQYF; CDR3 DNA: TGTGCCAGCATCCCTAGGATCGGGTACGAGCAGTACTTC
D gene: TRBD1; V gene: TRBV5-4; J gene: TRBJ2-7; clone size: -; CDR3 protein: CASSWGQGDPYEQYF; CDR3 DNA: TGTGCCAGCAGCTGGGGACAGGGGGATCCCTACGAGCAGTACTTC
D gene: -; V gene: TRBV19; J gene: TRBJ2-3; clone size: -; CDR3 protein: CASTFADTQYF; CDR3 DNA: TGTGCCAGTACCTTCGCAGATACGCAGTATTTT
D gene: -; V gene: TRBV7-2; J gene: TRBJ2-1; clone size: -; CDR3 protein: CASNLAIGLYEQFF; CDR3 DNA: TGTGCCAGCAACCTAGCTATAGGATTGTATGAGCAGTTCTTC
D gene: -; V gene: TRBV11-2; J gene: TRBJ1-4; clone size: -; CDR3 protein: CASSLAGANEKLFF; CDR3 DNA: TGTGCCAGCAGCTTAGCAGGGGCTAATGAAAAACTGTTTTTT
D gene: -; V gene: TRBV7-8; J gene: TRBJ2-7; clone size: few; CDR3 protein: CASSLVEGYEQYF; CDR3 DNA: TGTGCCAGCAGCTTAGTCGAGGGTTACGAGCAGTACTTC
D gene: -; V gene: TRBV4-1; J gene: TRBJ1-2; clone size: -; CDR3 protein: CASSQDDRGQSYGYTF; CDR3 DNA: TGCGCCAGCAGCCAAGATGATCGGGGGCAGAGCTATGGCTACACCTTC
D gene: TRBD2; V gene: TRBV4-3; J gene: TRBJ2-5; clone size: -; CDR3 protein: CASSQERGGQETQYF; CDR3 DNA: TGCGCCAGCAGCCAAGAACGGGGGGGGCAAGAGACCCAGTACTTC
D gene: -; V gene: TRBV25-1; J gene: TRBJ1-2; clone size: -; CDR3 protein: CASSEQGPNYGYTF; CDR3 DNA: TGTGCCAGCAGTGAACAGGGACCTAACTATGGCTACACCTTC
D gene: -; V gene: TRBV4-3; J gene: TRBJ1-2; clone size: -; CDR3 protein: CASSQDSGGSVYGYTF; CDR3 DNA: TGCGCCAGCAGCCAAGACTCGGGGGGTTCAGTCTATGGCTACACCTTC
D gene: TRBD2; V gene: TRBV4-2; J gene: TRBJ2-1; clone size: few; CDR3 protein: CASSQVAGTSGVSSYNEQFF; CDR3 DNA: TGTGCCAGCAGCCAAGTTGCCGGGACTAGCGGTGTTAGCTCCTACAATGAGCAGTTCTTC
D gene: -; V gene: TRBV7-2; J gene: TRBJ1-6; clone size: -; CDR3 protein: CASSFADPAPLHF; CDR3 DNA: TGTGCCAGCAGCTTTGCCGACCCTGCGCCCCTCCACTTT
D gene: TRBD1; V gene: TRBV27; J gene: TRBJ1-2; clone size: large; CDR3 protein: CASSLGTGDYYGYTF; CDR3 DNA: TGTGCCAGCAGCTTGGGGACAGGGGACTACTATGGCTACACCTTC
D gene: TRBD2; V gene: TRBV5-1; J gene: TRBJ2-2; clone size: -; CDR3 protein: CASSGGGLANTGELFF; CDR3 DNA: TGCGCCAGCAGCGGCGGGGGGCTGGCGAACACCGGGGAGCTGTTTTTT
D gene: -; V gene: TRBV9; J gene: TRBJ2-1; clone size: -; CDR3 protein: CASSVGGNLKYNEQFF; CDR3 DNA: TGTGCCAGCAGCGTAGGTGGAAATCTCAAATACAATGAGCAGTTCTTC
D gene: -; V gene: TRBV7-7; J gene: TRBJ2-7; clone size: few; CDR3 protein: CASSLGLGGEQYF; CDR3 DNA: TGTGCTAGCAGCTTAGGGCTTGGGGGCGAGCAGTACTTC
D gene: -; V gene: TRBV5-6; J gene: TRBJ2-7; clone size: -; CDR3 protein: CASRFARKAPNYEQYF; CDR3 DNA: TGTGCCAGCAGATTTGCCAGGAAGGCGCCTAACTACGAGCAGTACTTC
D gene: -; V gene: TRBV5-1; J gene: TRBJ1-1; clone size: -; CDR3 protein: CASSFSGGAPEAFF; CDR3 DNA: TGCGCCAGCAGCTTTTCGGGGGGTGCCCCTGAAGCTTTCTTT
D gene: TRBD2; V gene: TRBV30; J gene: TRBJ2-3; clone size: -; CDR3 protein: CAWSVRRGLSTDTQYF; CDR3 DNA: TGTGCCTGGAGTGTACGGCGGGGGTTAAGCACAGATACGCAGTATTTT
D gene: -; V gene: TRBV11-1; J gene: TRBJ1-1; clone size: -; CDR3 protein: CASSFFGVKGGSRAFF; CDR3 DNA: TGTGCCAGCAGCTTCTTCGGCGTAAAGGGGGGATCAAGGGCTTTCTTT
D gene: -; V gene: TRBV4-3; J gene: TRBJ2-5; clone size: few; CDR3 protein: CASSPAPGETQYF; CDR3 DNA: TGCGCCAGCAGCCCCGCTCCAGGGGAGACCCAGTACTTC
D gene: -; V gene: TRBV7-2; J gene: TRBJ2-3; clone size: -; CDR3 protein: CASTLNGPGIGTDTQYF; CDR3 DNA: TGTGCCAGCACCTTAAATGGACCGGGGATCGGCACAGATACGCAGTATTTT
D gene: TRBD2; V gene: TRBV7-6; J gene: TRBJ2-3; clone size: -; CDR3 protein: CASSLEVNWALAGTDTQYF; CDR3 DNA: TGTGCCAGCAGCTTAGAGGTTAATTGGGCGCTAGCGGGCACAGATACGCAGTATTTT
D gene: -; V gene: TRBV30; J gene: TRBJ2-2; clone size: -; CDR3 protein: CAWREYGRGELFF; CDR3 DNA: TGTGCCTGGAGGGAATATGGTCGCGGGGAGCTGTTTTTT
D gene: TRBD1; V gene: TRBV5-1; J gene: TRBJ1-6; clone size: -; CDR3 protein: CASSIGQGTNSPLHF; CDR3 DNA: TGCGCCAGCAGCATCGGACAGGGAACTAATTCACCCCTCCACTTT
D gene: -; V gene: TRBV27; J gene: TRBJ1-5; clone size: -; CDR3 protein: CASSLTAGRQPQHF; CDR3 DNA: TGTGCCAGCAGTTTGACGGCAGGGAGGCAGCCCCAGCATTTT
D gene: -; V gene: TRBV10-1; J gene: TRBJ1-5; clone size: -; CDR3 protein: CASSESEVSQPQHF; CDR3 DNA: TGCGCCAGCAGTGAGTCGGAGGTTTCTCAGCCCCAGCATTTT
D gene: TRBD1; V gene: TRBV5-1; J gene: TRBJ2-2; clone size: -; CDR3 protein: CASSPRTGSAGELFF; CDR3 DNA: TGCGCCAGCAGCCCAAGGACAGGGTCGGCCGGGGAGCTGTTTTTT
D gene: -; V gene: TRBV14; J gene: TRBJ2-7; clone size: -; CDR3 protein: CASSQGMGAPNSYEQYF; CDR3 DNA: TGTGCCAGCAGCCAAGGGATGGGGGCGCCAAACTCCTACGAGCAGTACTTC
D gene: -; V gene: TRBV11-3; J gene: TRBJ2-2; clone size: -; CDR3 protein: CASSLGSNTGELFF; CDR3 DNA: TGTGCCAGCAGCTTAGGGTCGAACACCGGGGAGCTGTTTTTT
D gene: -; V gene: TRBV30; J gene: TRBJ2-1; clone size: once; CDR3 protein: CAWGQRIRDEQFF; CDR3 DNA: TGTGCCTGGGGGCAAAGGATACGGGATGAGCAGTTCTTC
D gene: -; V gene: TRBV10-3; J gene: TRBJ2-6; clone size: -; CDR3 protein: CAISEVRAGANVLTF; CDR3 DNA: TGTGCCATCAGTGAGGTCCGGGCTGGGGCCAACGTCCTGACTTTC
D gene: -; V gene: TRBV11-2; J gene: TRBJ1-2; clone size: -; CDR3 protein: CASRYWDGRSYGYTF; CDR3 DNA: TGTGCCAGCAGGTATTGGGACGGGAGGAGCTATGGCTACACCTTC
D gene: TRBD1; V gene: TRBV11-2; J gene: TRBJ1-1; clone size: few; CDR3 protein: CASSSWDRMNEGNTEAFF; CDR3 DNA: TGTGCCAGCAGCTCTTGGGACAGAATGAATGAGGGAAACACTGAAGCTTTCTTT
D gene: TRBD2; V gene: TRBV29-1; J gene: TRBJ2-2; clone size: -; CDR3 protein: CSVRAGGRNTGELFF; CDR3 DNA: TGCAGCGTGCGGGCGGGGGGGCGGAACACCGGGGAGCTGTTTTTT
D gene: TRBD2; V gene: TRBV6-1; J gene: TRBJ2-4; clone size: -; CDR3 protein: CASSVRREDIQYF; CDR3 DNA: TGTGCCAGCAGTGTAAGGCGGGAGGACATTCAGTACTTC